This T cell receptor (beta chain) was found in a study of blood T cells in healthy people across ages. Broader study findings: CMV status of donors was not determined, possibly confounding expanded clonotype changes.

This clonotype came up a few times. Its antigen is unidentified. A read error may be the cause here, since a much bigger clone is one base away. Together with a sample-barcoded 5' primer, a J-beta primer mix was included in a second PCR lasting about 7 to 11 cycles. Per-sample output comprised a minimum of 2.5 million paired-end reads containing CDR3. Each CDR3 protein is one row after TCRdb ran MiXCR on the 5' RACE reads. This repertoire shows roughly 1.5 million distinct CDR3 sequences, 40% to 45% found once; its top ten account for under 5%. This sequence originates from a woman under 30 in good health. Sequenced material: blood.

The CDR3 DNA reads TGTGCCAGAAGCGAACAACATCGGTTAGAGACCCAGTACTTC. Amino acids: CARSEQHRLETQYF. This chain uses TRBV28 with TRBJ2-5; D is ambiguous. The ends were cut back, 9 bases at V and 4 bases at J, with 18 bases in the middle. This CDR3 region has 14 residues. The germline V gene encodes CDR1 MDHEN and CDR2 SYDVKM.